The 31 T cell receptor beta chains in this list originate from one sample, sequenced in a study of regulatory T cells in long-lasting Graves disease. Described time point: newly diagnosed GD, antithyroid drugs for less than 3 months. There was RNA extracted from PBMCs, and the TCR library was made from it. Sequencing libraries for TCR beta were prepared with iRepertoire HTBI primers and Arm-PCR of CDR3 regions. In TCRdb, the multiplex PCR reads were re-called with MiXCR into one record per CDR3 protein. This table has 300,000 to 400,000 distinct CDR3 sequences, 15% appearing once. The source was peripheral blood mononuclear cells (PBMCs), collected at new diagnosis, from a patient treated with antithyroid drugs. These receptors came from a female donor with Graves disease.

Only a few counts were recorded for this clonotype. The chain combines TRBV19 with TRBJ1-4; D is uncertain. The V end lost 3 bases, the J end lost 0 bases, and 8 bases lay between the germline ends. Germline V gene data show CDR1 as LNHDA and CDR2 as SQIVND (reference sequence). This CDR3 is 15 amino acids long. The CDR3 reads CASSMQAATNEKLFF. Here the CDR3 DNA reads TGTGCCAGTAGTATGCAGGCTGCAACTAATGAAAAACTGTTTTTT.

This clonotype appeared many times. CDR3 nucleotide sequence: TGTGCCAGCTCACCACCGGGGTCCACCGAGCAGTACTTC. Translation: CASSPPGSTEQYF. The chain combines TRBV18 with TRBJ2-7; D uncertain. V was trimmed by 0 bases and J by 6 bases, leaving 9 bases between them. Germline V gene data show CDR1 as KGHSH and CDR2 as LQKENI. CDR3 length equals 13 residues.

This chain joins TRBV11-2 and TRBJ1-1, with D possibly matching TRBD1 (5 bases). V was trimmed by 5 bases and J by 1 base, leaving 17 bases between them. Germline values: CDR1 SGHAT, CDR2 FQNNGV. The length of the CDR3 is 16 residues. The CDR3 DNA sequence: TGTGCCAGCAGCCGCGGGGGTCAAATATGGAACACTGAAGCTTTCTTT. As protein: CASSRGGQIWNTEAFF.

This clonotype was counted ten times or more. The V call is TRBV7-2, the J call TRBJ2-4; tentative D call: TRBD2 (6 bases). V was pared by 1 base and J by 2 bases, with 9 bases between. CDR3 size: 15 residues. Germline assignment: CDR1 SGHTA and CDR2 FQGNSA. Here the CDR3 DNA reads TGTGCCAGCAGCTTAGTACTAGCCCCCAAAAACATTCAGTACTTC. Amino acids: CASSLVLAPKNIQYF.

As concerns this clonotype: This could be a read error, since a much larger clone is one nucleotide away. This chain connects TRBV7-2 to TRBJ2-7, with TRBD2 identical over 7 bases. Germline V gene data show CDR1 as SGHTA and CDR2 as FQGNSA. The CDR3 length is 14 residues. The chain's CDR3 is CASSQASGPYGQYF. The CDR3 DNA reads TGTGCCAGCAGCCAAGCTAGCGGACCCTACGGGCAGTACTTC.

This clonotype appeared many times. The V call is TRBV6-2 or TRBV6-3, the J call TRBJ2-2; D may correspond to TRBD1 or TRBD2 (5 bases each). The ends were cut back, 4 bases at V and 4 bases at J, with 13 bases in the middle. Germline V gives CDR1 MNHEY, CDR2 SVGEGT. The CDR3 runs 15 residues. CDR3: CASSSVTTGTGELFF. In DNA, the CDR3 is TGTGCCAGCAGTTCGGTGACTACAGGCACCGGGGAGCTGTTTTTT.

CDR3 protein: CASSLVGVSTDTQYF. DNA of the CDR3: TGTGCCAGCAGCTTAGTGGGCGTAAGCACAGATACGCAGTATTTT. V gene TRBV11-2 combines with J gene TRBJ2-3; no clear D gene. V shed 1 base and J shed 0 bases, with 8 bases lying between them. Germline-derived CDR1 and CDR2 are SGHAT and FQNNGV. The CDR3 has 15 residues.

This clonotype was picked up a small number of times. The chain uses TRBV24-1 and TRBJ1-1, with no clear D. Germline V gene sequence: CDR1 KGHDR, CDR2 SFDVKD. Trimming pared 5 bases from V and 7 bases from J, leaving 13 bases between. This CDR3 comprises 13 residues. The CDR3 region is CATSGPGKGEAFF. In DNA, the CDR3 is TGTGCCACCAGTGGTCCGGGAAAGGGTGAAGCTTTCTTT.

CDR3 nucleotides: TGTGCCAGCAGCTTGGGACAGCCTAATGAAAAACTGTTTTTT. This translates into CASSLGQPNEKLFF. This chain connects TRBV6-1 to TRBJ1-4, with TRBD1 matching over 7 bases. Germline V gene data show CDR1 as MNHNS and CDR2 as SASEGT. V shed 6 bases, J shed 3 bases, and the junction held 4 bases outside the gene matches. The CDR3 runs 14 residues.

This clonotype occurred many times. The rearrangement joins TRBV12-3 or TRBV12-4 to TRBJ1-3, with D uncertain. V was pared by 5 bases and J by 0 bases, with 11 bases between. This CDR3 has 15 residues. The CDR3 nucleotides read TGTGCCAGCAGTACTACTGGACTCTCTGGAAACACCATATATTTT. Translated, it gives CASSTTGLSGNTIYF.

This clonotype was observed a few times. This may be a read error: a much more frequent sequence differs by one nucleotide. The chain's CDR3 is CASSRDRPGREVPYEQYF. CDR3 DNA: TGTGCCAGCAGCCGAGACCGACCGGGGCGGGAGGTTCCCTACGAGCAGTACTTC. V and J are TRBV7-2 and TRBJ2-7; 8 bases map to TRBD2. CDR1 SGHTA and CDR2 FQGNSA come from the germline V gene. CDR3 length: 18 residues. With V trimmed by 5 bases and J by 2 bases, 17 bases remained unmatched.

This clonotype was seen ten or more times. The V gene is TRBV27, the J gene TRBJ1-6; 7 bases line up with TRBD1. The germline gives CDR1 MNHEY, CDR2 SMNVEV (reference sequence). Unmatched junction bases numbered 6, after V lost 3 bases and J lost 7 bases. This CDR3 contains 15 residues. CDR3 sequence: CASSLEGQFNSPLHF. The CDR3 region has the DNA TGTGCCAGCAGTTTGGAGGGACAGTTCAATTCACCCCTCCACTTT.

The chain uses TRBV11-3 and TRBJ2-7; D gene uncertain. In germline, CDR1 is SGHNT, CDR2 YENEEA. Between the trimmed V and J ends, which lost 3 bases and 2 bases, there was a span of 5 bases. There are 12 residues in the CDR3. The CDR3 DNA reads TGTGCCAGCAGCTTTGACACCTACGAGCAGTACTTC. It translates to CASSFDTYEQYF.

This clonotype was recorded at least ten times. V and J are TRBV6-2 or TRBV6-3 and TRBJ2-7, with unresolved D. The CDR3 spans 17 residues. The V end was cut by 0 bases, the J end by 2 bases, with 17 bases between. Germline CDR1 is MNHEY and CDR2 is SVGEGT. The CDR3 loop is CASSYSRRASRAYEQYF. The CDR3 bases are TGTGCCAGCAGTTACTCCAGACGGGCAAGTAGGGCCTACGAGCAGTACTTC.

This clonotype showed up just a few times. The V and J genes are TRBV2 and TRBJ1-5; possibly TRBD1 for D (5 bases). This CDR3 contains 14 residues. Trimming left V 3 bases short and J 5 bases short, with 11 bases between. Germline CDR1 SNHLY, CDR2 FYNNEI. The CDR3 DNA reads TGTGCCAGCAGTGACGGGGCCCCGGATCAGCCCCAGCATTTT. Its protein product is CASSDGAPDQPQHF.

This clonotype was seen a few times. The V call is TRBV6-6, the J call TRBJ1-2, with D possibly TRBD1 on 6 matching bases. Per germline, CDR1 MNHNY and CDR2 SVGAGI (reference sequence). The CDR3 runs 13 residues. The germline V and J ends were trimmed by 1 base and 8 bases, with 11 bases remaining between them. The DNA of the CDR3 is TGTGCCAGCAGTTACTTGGGACACAGCGGCTACACCTTC. It specifies CASSYLGHSGYTF.

In this sample, this clonotype turned up many times. The chain combines TRBV10-1 with TRBJ2-2; tentatively, D is TRBD1 (5 bases). CDR1 is WNHNN, CDR2 SYGVQD, per germline (reference sequence). This CDR3 contains 17 residues. The V and J ends lost 4 bases and 4 bases respectively, with 19 bases between them. CDR3 coding DNA: TGCGCCAGCAGTGCCAGAGGACACCCTGTGGTCACCGGGGAGCTGTTTTTT. It codes for CASSARGHPVVTGELFF.

Worth noting for this clonotype: A much larger clone lies one base from this, so it may be a read error. The chain links TRBV11-2 to TRBJ1-5; D gene uncertain. The CDR3 runs 16 residues. The germline gives CDR1 SGHAT, CDR2 FQNNGV. The CDR3 spells CVSSLAGDHSNQPQHF. The CDR3 region has the DNA TGTGTCAGCAGCTTAGCCGGAGACCATAGCAATCAGCCCCAGCATTTT.

The table lists this clonotype with many counts. The rearrangement uses TRBV19 and TRBJ1-6; D remains unclear. Germline lookup yields CDR1 LNHDA and CDR2 SQIVND (reference sequence). The CDR3 sequence is 14 residues long. Trimming stripped 2 bases from V and 10 bases from J, with 12 bases between. This CDR3 is CASSILPEDSPLHF. DNA of the CDR3: TGTGCCAGTAGTATATTGCCAGAAGACTCACCCCTCCACTTT.

In this sample, this clonotype turned up many times. The rearrangement uses TRBV7-9 and TRBJ1-4; tentative D call: TRBD1 (5 bases). Per the germline V gene, CDR1 is SEHNR and CDR2 is FQNEAQ (reference sequence). This CDR3 is built from 14 residues. Trimming pared 7 bases from V and 4 bases from J, leaving 13 bases between. CDR3 DNA: TGTGCCAGCACCAAGACAGAGTTTAATGAAAAACTGTTTTTT. Residues: CASTKTEFNEKLFF.

The chain combines TRBV13 with TRBJ2-7, with 15 positions matching TRBD2. The CDR3 totals 17 residues. The junction had 9 bases not matched to a gene; V was cut back by 5 bases and J by 4 bases. Germline V gene sequence: CDR1 PRHDT, CDR2 FYEKMQ (reference sequence). Here the CDR3 reads CASSTRTSGGAYYEQYF. Here the CDR3 DNA reads TGTGCCAGCAGCACTAGGACTAGCGGGGGGGCCTATTACGAGCAGTACTTC.

This clonotype was detected many times. V usage is TRBV6-1 and J usage is TRBJ2-7; D perhaps matches TRBD1 (6 bases). The germline CDR1 and CDR2 sequences are MNHNS and SASEGT. Trimming pared 2 bases from V and 7 bases from J, leaving 15 bases between. The CDR3 is 14 residues long. The CDR3: CASSEQRRGGEQYF. The CDR3 nucleotides are TGTGCCAGCAGTGAACAGAGGCGAGGGGGAGAGCAGTACTTC.

This clonotype has ten or more counts. J is TRBJ1-1 and V is TRBV4-1, with TRBD1 identical over 7 bases. V was pared by 4 bases and J by 6 bases, with 11 bases of the junction left unmatched. Germline CDR1 is MGHRA and CDR2 is YSYEKL. This CDR3 region has 15 residues. The CDR3 loop is CASSLTHTGESEAFF. The CDR3 nucleotides read TGCGCCAGCAGCCTGACACATACAGGGGAGTCTGAAGCTTTCTTT.

This clonotype was counted at least ten times. This rearrangement joins TRBV12-3 or TRBV12-4 to TRBJ1-2; D is ambiguous. With 3 bases removed from V and 5 bases from J, the gap between germline ends came to 13 bases. CDR3 size: 14 residues. The CDR3 spells CASSFRRNDYGYTF. CDR3 nucleotide sequence: TGTGCCAGCAGTTTCAGACGGAACGATTATGGCTACACCTTC.

This clonotype was seen ten or more times. The chain combines TRBV28 with TRBJ2-7, with 7 bases fitting TRBD2. Germline V gene data show CDR1 as MDHEN and CDR2 as SYDVKM. The CDR3 is 16 residues long. Trimming removed 7 bases from V and 5 bases from J; junction bases left unmatched: 17. The CDR3 is CASIPRGAGAGHEQYF. CDR3 DNA sequence: TGTGCCAGCATCCCTAGAGGGGCGGGAGCGGGCCACGAGCAGTACTTC.

This clonotype has ten or more counts. The genes are TRBV6-2 or TRBV6-3 and TRBJ1-1, with unresolved D. Trimming cost V 5 bases and J 1 base, with 8 bases left between them. The germline V gene has CDR1 MNHEY and CDR2 SVGEGT. The CDR3 runs to 13 residues. The CDR3 here is CASSTTPNTEAFF. The CDR3 nucleotides are TGTGCCAGCAGTACAACCCCGAACACTGAAGCTTTCTTT.

Remarks on this clonotype: This likely traces to a read error, being one base from a far larger clone. V gene TRBV11-3 combines with J gene TRBJ1-4, with D perhaps matching TRBD1 (6 bases). V dropped 1 base and J dropped 8 bases, with 14 bases sitting between them. Germline V gives CDR1 SGHNT, CDR2 YENEEA. This CDR3 has 15 residues. The chain's CDR3 is CASSLVQQGLEKLFF. The CDR3 coding sequence is TGTGCCAGCAGCTTAGTACAACAGGGTCTGGAAAAACTGTTTTTT. Full variable domain (missing parts from reference TRBV11-3 and TRBJ1-4): EAGVVQSPRYKIIEKKQPVAFWCNPISGHNTLYWYLQNLGQGPELLIRYENEEAVDDSQLPKDRFSAERLKGVDSTLKIQPAELGDSAVYLCASSLVQQGLEKLFFGSGTQLSVL.

This clonotype was seen ten or more times. The chain is built from TRBV3-1 and TRBJ1-1, with D unclear. The CDR3 is 15 residues long. Trimming took off 3 bases at V and 4 bases at J, with 15 bases between the two ends. Germline values: CDR1 LGHDT, CDR2 YNNKEL (reference sequence). CDR3 residues: CASSHRKNVPTEAFF. In DNA form, the CDR3 reads TGTGCCAGCAGCCATAGGAAGAACGTCCCCACTGAAGCTTTCTTT.

In its sample, this clonotype was seen many times. The CDR3 is CASSAAGGSIDEQFF. The DNA of the CDR3 is TGTGCCAGCAGCGCAGCGGGAGGGTCGATCGATGAGCAGTTCTTC. The rearrangement links TRBV9 to TRBJ2-1; 10 positions agree with TRBD2. The CDR3 has 15 amino acids. Losses at the gene ends were 3 bases for V and 8 bases for J; bases not matched to a gene: 8. Germline CDR1 and CDR2: SGDLS and YYNGEE.

The table lists this clonotype with many counts. This chain links TRBV10-1 with TRBJ2-1; TRBD2 matches 9 bases. Germline CDR1 reads WNHNN; CDR2 reads SYGVQD (reference sequence). V lost 0 bases and J lost 8; bases outside the gene matches: 8. This CDR3 region has 16 residues. The CDR3 region has the DNA TGCGCCAGCAGTGAGTCGACTAGCGGCCGACATGATGAGCAGTTCTTC. It translates to CASSESTSGRHDEQFF.

Notes on this clonotype: A much larger clone differs from this one at a single base, so this may be a read error. The chain uses TRBV30 and TRBJ2-4; 7 bases are shared with TRBD1. This CDR3 comprises 14 residues. With V trimmed by 8 bases and J by 13 bases, 20 bases remained unmatched. CDR1 GTSNPN and CDR2 SVGIG come from the germline V gene (reference sequence). CDR3 protein: CARGTDLAYNEQYF. For the CDR3, the DNA is TGTGCCCGTGGGACAGACCTAGCTTACAATGAGCAGTACTTC.